A single sample gave rise to the 8 T cell receptor beta chains below, sequenced in a study of cytomegalovirus exposure and HLA in healthy donors. Only in-frame clones appear in the TCRdb table, and some are missing; sequencing was by immunoSEQ multiplex PCR. The table includes about 180,000 clones, about 87% detected once. Material for sequencing was PBMCs. The receptors were sampled from a woman aged 25 to 39 in good health and CMV-seronegative.

The rearrangement links TRBV5-4 to TRBJ1-2, with TRBD1 matching over 9 bases. Germline V gene lookup returns CDR1 SGHNT and CDR2 YYREEE (reference sequence). The CDR3 sequence is 14 residues long. The J segment lost 10 bases and the V segment lost 5 bases, leaving 12 bases of the junction unmatched. DNA for the CDR3: TGTGCCAGCAGTCCACAGGGGGCGTATCTAGACTACACCTTC. Its protein product is CASSPQGAYLDYTF.

The V gene is TRBV25-1, the J gene TRBJ1-2; TRBD1 agrees at 9 bases. Losses at the gene ends were 3 bases for V and 6 bases for J; bases not matched to a gene: 17. CDR1 and CDR2 (germline): MGHDK, SYGVNS. The CDR3 has 18 amino acids. Written as DNA, the CDR3 is TGTGCCAGCAGTGATTTTGGGACAGGGTGGGTCGCTTCTCATGGCTACACCTTC. This codes for CASSDFGTGWVASHGYTF.

The rearrangement joins TRBV6-5 to TRBJ2-3; 10 bases are shared with TRBD1. Trimming cost V 11 bases and J 4 bases; bases outside gene matches: 3. In germline, CDR1 is MNHEY, CDR2 SVGAGI. The CDR3 runs 12 residues. The CDR3 is CAGGQGADTQYF. The CDR3 DNA follows: TGTGCCGGTGGACAGGGGGCAGATACGCAGTATTTT.

The chain is built from TRBV18 and TRBJ1-2; TRBD1 aligns across 8 bases. Germline CDR1 is KGHSH and CDR2 is LQKENI. The CDR3 contains 13 residues. The V and J ends lost 4 bases and 7 bases, in that order; junction bases with no gene match: 5. CDR3: CASSLKDRGGYTF. CDR3 bases: TGTGCCAGCTCACTAAAAGACAGGGGTGGCTACACCTTC.

This chain connects TRBV6-4 to TRBJ1-2; D gene ambiguous. The CDR3 is made up of 15 amino acids. Between the trimmed V and J ends, which lost 0 bases and 6 bases, there was a span of 14 bases. The germline V gene encodes CDR1 MRHNA and CDR2 SNTAGT. CDR3 coding DNA: TGTGCCAGCAGTGACTCATGTTTGCTAAGCGATGGCTACACCTTC. Residues: CASSDSCLLSDGYTF.

The V gene is TRBV5-4, the J gene TRBJ2-5; 9 bases are shared with TRBD2. Unmatched junction bases numbered 2, after V lost 2 bases and J lost 0 bases. Germline V gene data show CDR1 as SGHNT and CDR2 as YYREEE (reference sequence). The CDR3 runs 15 residues. CDR3 DNA sequence: TGTGCCAGCAGCTTTCTAGCGGGGAACCAAGAGACCCAGTACTTC. Protein sequence: CASSFLAGNQETQYF.

By sample share, this clone is medium-sized. The V and J genes are TRBV6-4 and TRBJ2-1; 7 bases agree with TRBD2. The trim removed 4 bases at V and 7 bases at J, leaving 4 bases unmatched. The CDR3 is 13 residues long. Germline V gives CDR1 MRHNA, CDR2 SNTAGT. CDR3 in amino acids: CASSGGGENEQFF. CDR3 sequence (DNA): TGTGCCAGCAGTGGGGGAGGGGAGAATGAGCAGTTCTTC.

This chain connects TRBV9 to TRBJ1-2, with 10 bases matching TRBD1. There are 14 residues in the CDR3. Trimming at V came to 5 bases and at J to 6 bases, leaving 7 bases not matched to a gene. Germline lookup yields CDR1 SGDLS and CDR2 YYNGEE. The CDR3, as DNA: TGTGCCAGCAGTGGGACAGGGGTTAGTCATGGCTACACCTTC. Translating gives CASSGTGVSHGYTF.